This T cell receptor (beta chain) derives from a study of T cell changes during pregnancy in multiple sclerosis. The V and J ends lost 7 bases and 1 base respectively, with 16 bases between them. CDR1 MNHEY and CDR2 SVGAGI come from the germline V gene. The CDR3 has 15 amino acids. This clone occurred once. Method: immunoSEQ multiplex PCR; TCRdb's copy keeps in-frame clones and lacks some. Of roughly 34,000 clones in the sample, roughly 90% were seen once. The gene calls are TRBV6-5 and TRBJ1-2, with TRBD1 as a possible D gene (6 bases). This receptor was obtained from a female donor in good health, enrolled as a control in a pregnancy study. Material: CD4+ T cells from peripheral blood mononuclear cells, obtained in the second trimester of pregnancy. CDR3 sequence: CASTEQGGGNYGYTF. Written as DNA, the CDR3 is TGTGCCAGCACCGAACAGGGCGGGGGTAACTATGGCTACACCTTC.